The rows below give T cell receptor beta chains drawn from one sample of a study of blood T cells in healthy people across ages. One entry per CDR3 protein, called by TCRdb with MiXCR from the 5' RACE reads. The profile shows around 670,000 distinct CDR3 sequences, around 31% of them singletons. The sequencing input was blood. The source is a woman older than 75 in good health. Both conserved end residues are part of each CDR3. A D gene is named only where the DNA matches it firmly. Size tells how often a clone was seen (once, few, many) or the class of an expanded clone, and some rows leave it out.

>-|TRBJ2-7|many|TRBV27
CASSYGFSYEQYF
TGTGCCAGCAGTTACGGCTTCTCCTACGAGCAGTACTTC
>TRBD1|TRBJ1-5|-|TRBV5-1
CASSSGTGEHQPQHF
TGCGCCAGCAGCTCCGGGACAGGGGAGCATCAGCCCCAGCATTTT
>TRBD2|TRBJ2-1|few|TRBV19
CASTEGSGGPGGEQFF
TGTGCCAGTACCGAGGGTAGCGGGGGGCCGGGGGGTGAGCAGTTCTTC
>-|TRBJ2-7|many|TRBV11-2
CASSSLGAIRQYF
TGTGCCAGCAGCAGCTTAGGCGCGATTCGGCAGTACTTC
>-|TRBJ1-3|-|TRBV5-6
CASSLSGQPRYF
TGTGCCAGCAGCTTGTCGGGGCAGCCGAGATATTTT
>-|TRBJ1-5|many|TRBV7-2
CASSPWTSNQPQHF
TGTGCCAGCAGCCCTTGGACCTCCAATCAGCCCCAGCATTTT
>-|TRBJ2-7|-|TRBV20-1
CSAIGAVSSEQYF
TGCAGTGCTATTGGCGCGGTGAGCAGCGAGCAGTACTTC
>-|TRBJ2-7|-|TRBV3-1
CTSSRAPLSYEQYF
TGTACCAGCAGTCGCGCGCCGCTTAGCTACGAGCAGTACTTC
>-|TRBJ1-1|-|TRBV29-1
CSVDSAVAPGEAFF
TGCAGCGTTGATTCGGCAGTAGCCCCTGGGGAGGCTTTCTTT
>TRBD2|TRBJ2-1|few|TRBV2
CASRPSGGSNEQFF
TGTGCCAGCAGACCAAGCGGGGGTTCCAATGAGCAGTTCTTC
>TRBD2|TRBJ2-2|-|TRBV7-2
CASSPSGGARTWELFF
TGTGCCAGCAGCCCAAGCGGGGGGGCCCGAACGTGGGAGCTGTTTTTT